This is a list of T cell receptor beta chains from one sample in a study of T cell repertoires in cytomegalovirus infection. TCRdb fed the reads into MiXCR, producing one record per CDR3 protein. The sample holds some 97,000 distinct CDR3 sequences, 23% seen once. The sample taken for sequencing was CD8+ T cells from PBMCs. The receptors were gathered from a human donor in good health (CMV status not recorded). Some clones in this sample may be carry-over from other donors' samples. CDR3s leave out the opening cysteine and the closing phenylalanine or tryptophan. Expanded clones are given a class, and other clones once, few, many or no size at all.

abundance,j_gene,len,v_gene,CDR3aa
.,TRBJ2-7,13,TRBV6-6,ASSYSGAPGYEQY
.,TRBJ2-1,12,TRBV29-1,SVEQTGFFGEQF
.,TRBJ1-5,13,TRBV15,ATSRNTGLGQPQH
.,TRBJ2-2,15,TRBV7-8,ASSLGLRGGDTGELF
few,TRBJ2-1,12,TRBV27,ASSFFGELNEQF
.,TRBJ2-1,11,TRBV11-1,ASSLAPLYEQF
many,TRBJ2-7,13,TRBV7-2,ASSLNLVGEYEQY
.,TRBJ1-2,13,TRBV29-1,SVERWGTDYYGYT
.,TRBJ2-6,14,TRBV19,ASSSGTGYGANVLT
.,TRBJ2-1,18,TRBV28,ASSTGLWTSGGAPDNEQF
.,TRBJ2-1,14,TRBV9,ASSVDPSGAYNEQF
many,TRBJ1-2,12,TRBV7-6,ASSPEQGTGGYT
medium-sized,TRBJ2-7,12,TRBV7-6,ASSSTGTGVRWY
.,TRBJ2-3,12,TRBV6-6,ASSYPRGDDTQY
.,TRBJ2-7,14,TRBV5-1,ASSLNYGTGFHEQY
once,TRBJ2-2,12,TRBV5-1,ASSFDSGAEELF
.,TRBJ1-5,12,TRBV4-3,ASSQDLTGQPQH
.,TRBJ2-3,13,TRBV7-9,ASSLARGRADTQY
.,TRBJ2-1,13,TRBV20-1,SAHDLRTTYNEQF
.,TRBJ2-1,12,TRBV5-6,ASSLARAYNEQF
few,TRBJ2-1,12,TRBV24-1,ATRAGGGYNEQF
.,TRBJ2-3,8,TRBV29-1,SVLTDTQY
few,TRBJ1-1,11,TRBV28,ASSLDRVGEAF
.,TRBJ2-5,13,TRBV6-2/TRBV6-3,ASKRDRDFQETQY
many,TRBJ2-5,14,TRBV11-2,ASSPPTGREGETQY
few,TRBJ2-7,14,TRBV4-3,ASSQEDRGGSYEQY
.,TRBJ1-1,11,TRBV4-3,ASSREWGTEAF
few,TRBJ2-3,14,TRBV4-1,ASSQDHGGDTDTQY
.,TRBJ2-1,11,TRBV5-4,ASSLRGPNEQF
.,TRBJ2-7,13,TRBV7-8,ASSLGGGVNYEQY
.,TRBJ2-7,14,TRBV27,ASSSRARQGAYEQY
.,TRBJ2-1,14,TRBV7-9,ASSPPSGDSYNEQF